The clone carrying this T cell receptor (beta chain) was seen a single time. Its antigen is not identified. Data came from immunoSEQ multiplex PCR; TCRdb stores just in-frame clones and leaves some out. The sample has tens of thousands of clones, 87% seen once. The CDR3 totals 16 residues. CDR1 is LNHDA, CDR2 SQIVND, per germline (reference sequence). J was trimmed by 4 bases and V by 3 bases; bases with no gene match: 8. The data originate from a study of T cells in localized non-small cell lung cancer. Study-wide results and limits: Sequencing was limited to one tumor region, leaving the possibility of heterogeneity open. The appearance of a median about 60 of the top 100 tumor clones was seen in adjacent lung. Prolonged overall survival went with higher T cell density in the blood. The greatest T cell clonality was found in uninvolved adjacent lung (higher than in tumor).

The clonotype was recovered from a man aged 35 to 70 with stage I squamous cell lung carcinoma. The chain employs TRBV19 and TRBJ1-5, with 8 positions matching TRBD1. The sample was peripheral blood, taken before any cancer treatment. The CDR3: CASSIPFTGGNQPQHF. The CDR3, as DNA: TGTGCCAGTAGTATTCCATTTACAGGGGGGAATCAGCCCCAGCATTTT.